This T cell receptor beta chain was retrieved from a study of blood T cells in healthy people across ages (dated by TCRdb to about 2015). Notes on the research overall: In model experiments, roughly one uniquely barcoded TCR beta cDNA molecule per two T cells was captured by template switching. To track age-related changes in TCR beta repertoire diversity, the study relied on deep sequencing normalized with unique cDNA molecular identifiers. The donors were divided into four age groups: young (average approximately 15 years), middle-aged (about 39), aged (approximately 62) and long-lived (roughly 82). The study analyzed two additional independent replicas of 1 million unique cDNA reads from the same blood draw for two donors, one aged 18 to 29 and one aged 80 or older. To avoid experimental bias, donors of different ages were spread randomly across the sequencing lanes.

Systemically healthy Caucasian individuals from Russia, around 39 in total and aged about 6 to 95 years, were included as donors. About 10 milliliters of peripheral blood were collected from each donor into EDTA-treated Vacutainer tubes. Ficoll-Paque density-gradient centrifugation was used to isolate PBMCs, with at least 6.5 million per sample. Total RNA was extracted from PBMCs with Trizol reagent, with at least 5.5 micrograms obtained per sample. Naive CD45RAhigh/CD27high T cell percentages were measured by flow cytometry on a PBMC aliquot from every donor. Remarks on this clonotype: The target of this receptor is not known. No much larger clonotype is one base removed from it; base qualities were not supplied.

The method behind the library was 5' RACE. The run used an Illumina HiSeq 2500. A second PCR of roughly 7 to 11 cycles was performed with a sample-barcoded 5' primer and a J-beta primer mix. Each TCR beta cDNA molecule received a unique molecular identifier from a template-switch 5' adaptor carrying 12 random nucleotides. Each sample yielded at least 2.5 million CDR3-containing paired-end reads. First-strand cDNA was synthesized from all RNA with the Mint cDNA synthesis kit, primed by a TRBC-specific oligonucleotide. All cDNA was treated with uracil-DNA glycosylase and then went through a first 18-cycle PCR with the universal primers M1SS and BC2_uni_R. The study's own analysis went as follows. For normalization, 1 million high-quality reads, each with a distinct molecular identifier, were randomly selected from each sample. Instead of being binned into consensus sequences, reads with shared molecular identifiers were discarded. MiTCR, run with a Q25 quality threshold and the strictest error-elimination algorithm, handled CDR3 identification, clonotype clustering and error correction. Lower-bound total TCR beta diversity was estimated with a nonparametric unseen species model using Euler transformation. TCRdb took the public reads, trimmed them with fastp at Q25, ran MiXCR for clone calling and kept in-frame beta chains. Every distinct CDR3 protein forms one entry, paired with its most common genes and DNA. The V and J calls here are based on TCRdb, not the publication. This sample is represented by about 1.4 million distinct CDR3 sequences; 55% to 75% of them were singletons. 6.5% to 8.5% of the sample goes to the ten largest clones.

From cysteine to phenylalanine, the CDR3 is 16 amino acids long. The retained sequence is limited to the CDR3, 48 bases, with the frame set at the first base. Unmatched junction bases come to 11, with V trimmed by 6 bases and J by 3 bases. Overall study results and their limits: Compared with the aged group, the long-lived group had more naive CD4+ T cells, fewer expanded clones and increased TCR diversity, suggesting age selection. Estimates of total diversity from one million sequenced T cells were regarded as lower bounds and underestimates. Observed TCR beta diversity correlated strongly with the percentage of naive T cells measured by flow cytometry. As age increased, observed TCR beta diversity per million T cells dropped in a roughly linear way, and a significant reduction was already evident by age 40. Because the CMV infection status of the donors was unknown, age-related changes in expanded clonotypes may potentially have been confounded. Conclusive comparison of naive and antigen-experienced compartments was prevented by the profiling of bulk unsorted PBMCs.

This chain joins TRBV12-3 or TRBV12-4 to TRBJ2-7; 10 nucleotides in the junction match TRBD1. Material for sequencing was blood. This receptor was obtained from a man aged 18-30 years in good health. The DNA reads TGTGCCAGCAGCAAAGCCGATTGGACAGGGGGCTACGAGCAGTACTTC. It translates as CASSKADWTGGYEQYF.